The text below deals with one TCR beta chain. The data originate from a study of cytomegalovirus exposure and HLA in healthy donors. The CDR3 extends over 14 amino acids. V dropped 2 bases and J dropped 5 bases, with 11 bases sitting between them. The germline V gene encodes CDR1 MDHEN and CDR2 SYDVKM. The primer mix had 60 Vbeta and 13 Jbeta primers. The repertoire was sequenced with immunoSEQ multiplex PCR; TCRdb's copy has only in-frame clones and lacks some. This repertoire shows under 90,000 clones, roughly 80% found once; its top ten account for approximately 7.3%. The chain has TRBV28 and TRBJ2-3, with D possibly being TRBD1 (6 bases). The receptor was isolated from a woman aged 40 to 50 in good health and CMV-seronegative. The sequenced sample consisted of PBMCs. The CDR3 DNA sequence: TGTGCCAGCAGTTTACTGGGACAAGTAGATACGCAGTATTTT. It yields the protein CASSLLGQVDTQYF.